Below, 25 T cell receptor beta chains from the same sample are listed, as sequenced in a study of early T cells in non-severe SARS-CoV-2 infection (dated by TCRdb to about 2021). To prepare the library, 5' RACE was applied. Sequencing was performed on a NextSeq 500. The public reads were reanalyzed by TCRdb: fastp trimming at Q25, MiXCR alignment, in-frame beta chains only. One record per CDR3 amino acid sequence lists the most common genes and DNA. The sample records about 80,000 distinct CDR3 sequences, 5.5% to 7.5% of which are singletons. The ten largest make up about 7.8% of the sample. Sequenced input: whole blood. These receptors were collected from an adult who was a healthcare worker with PCR-confirmed SARS-CoV-2 infection or an uninfected control (not recorded which).

This clonotype was seen repeatedly, ten times or more. The chain recombines TRBV7-9 with TRBJ1-2; D might be TRBD1 (6 bases). This CDR3 is built from 14 residues. Germline V CDR1 and CDR2: SEHNR, FQNEAQ (reference sequence). V lost 2 bases to trimming and J lost 5 bases, with 12 bases between them. The CDR3 DNA reads as TGTGCCAGCAGCTTAAACAGGGAGACGTATGGCTACACCTTC. It is translated as CASSLNRETYGYTF.

This rearrangement joins TRBV12-3 or TRBV12-4 to TRBJ2-5; TRBD2 matches 10 bases. The CDR3 length is 15 residues. J gave up 4 bases and V 0 bases, and 2 bases lay outside the gene matches. This chain's CDR3 is CASSLAAGGTETQYF. CDR3 nucleotides: TGTGCCAGCAGTTTAGCAGCGGGGGGGACAGAGACCCAGTACTTC.

This chain uses TRBV5-8 with TRBJ2-1; tentatively, D is TRBD1 or TRBD2 (5 bases each). The CDR3 length is 14 residues. Trimming took off 7 bases at V and 2 bases at J, with 13 bases between the two ends. In germline, CDR1 is SGHTS, CDR2 YDEGEE. CDR3 in DNA: TGTGCCAGCGGACAAGGGGACGCCTACAATGAGCAGTTCTTC. It translates to CASGQGDAYNEQFF. The variable domain in full, with the rest retrieved from reference TRBV5-8 and TRBJ2-1, is EAGVTQSPTHLIKTRGQQATLRCSPISGHTSVYWYQQALGLGLQFLLWYDEGEERNRGNFPPRFSGRQFPNYSSELNVNALELEDSALYLCASGQGDAYNEQFFGPGTRLTVL.

CDR3 in amino acids: CASSPGGMGEQYF. The CDR3 DNA reads TGTGCCAGCAGTCCGGGAGGTATGGGCGAGCAGTACTTC. J is TRBJ2-7 and V is TRBV28, with TRBD2 identical over 7 bases. The CDR3 runs 13 residues. V shed 5 bases, J shed 6 bases, and the junction held 7 bases outside the gene matches. Germline CDR1 MDHEN, CDR2 SYDVKM. Based on the CDR3 plus reference TRBV28 and TRBJ2-7, the full variable domain is DVKVTQSSRYLVKRTGEKVFLECVQDMDHENMFWYRQDPGLGLRLIYFSYDVKMKEKGDIPEGYSVSREKKERFSLILESASTNQTSMYLCASSPGGMGEQYFGPGTRLTVT.

This clonotype was seen repeatedly, ten times or more. The chain employs TRBV14 and TRBJ2-7; the match to TRBD1 covers 7 bases. Germline CDR1 SGHDN, CDR2 FVKESK. The CDR3 extends over 13 amino acids. V was pared by 4 bases and J by 2 bases, with 2 bases of the junction left unmatched. The CDR3: CASSRGTAYEQYF. Here the CDR3 DNA reads TGTGCCAGCAGCCGAGGGACAGCCTACGAGCAGTACTTC.

The sample holds many counts of this clonotype. The J gene is TRBJ2-3, the V gene TRBV18; unclear D gene. Per the germline V gene, CDR1 is KGHSH and CDR2 is LQKENI. This CDR3 contains 11 residues. The V and J ends lost 5 bases and 6 bases respectively, with 6 bases between them. In nucleotides, the CDR3 is TGTGCCAGCTCAGAGGCCGATACGCAGTATTTT. The encoded protein is CASSEADTQYF.

This clonotype was picked up many times. The chain has TRBV25-1 and TRBJ1-1; D ambiguous. Germline V CDR1 and CDR2: MGHDK, SYGVNS. The germline V and J ends were trimmed by 5 bases and 0 bases, with 13 bases remaining between them. The CDR3 consists of 15 residues. CDR3 amino acids: CASSPMIGMNTEAFF. In DNA form, the CDR3 reads TGTGCCAGCAGTCCCATGATTGGAATGAACACTGAAGCTTTCTTT.

This clonotype was recorded a few times. The chain is built from TRBV5-6 and TRBJ2-1, with 8 bases aligning to TRBD2. Germline V gene sequence: CDR1 SGHDT, CDR2 YYEEEE. The CDR3 is 16 residues long. V gave up 4 bases and J gave up 1 base; unmatched junction bases: 7. The CDR3 here is CASSTLAGISYNEQFF. The CDR3 nucleotides read TGTGCCAGCAGCACCTTAGCGGGAATTTCCTACAATGAGCAGTTCTTC.

The table lists this clonotype with many counts. The rearrangement joins TRBV28 to TRBJ1-6; D not resolved. CDR3 length: 12 residues. Trimming shortened V by 2 bases and J by 9 bases, and 5 bases separated the two germline ends. The germline gives CDR1 MDHEN, CDR2 SYDVKM. This CDR3 reads CASSLATSPLHF. As DNA, the CDR3 is TGTGCCAGCAGTTTAGCGACTTCACCCCTCCACTTT.

This chain's CDR3 is CASSLVGAGGSYEQYF. The CDR3 coding sequence is TGTGCCAGCAGCTTGGTGGGAGCGGGCGGCTCCTACGAGCAGTACTTC. This sequence joins TRBV5-6 and TRBJ2-7; perhaps TRBD2 as D (6 bases). This CDR3 region has 16 residues. V shed 0 bases and J shed 0 bases, with 13 bases lying between them. Germline loops: CDR1 SGHDT, CDR2 YYEEEE. The complete variable domain, with remaining parts taken from reference TRBV5-6 and TRBJ2-7, reads DAGVTQSPTHLIKTRGQQVTLRCSPKSGHDTVSWYQQALGQGPQFIFQYYEEEERQRGNFPDRFSGHQFPNYSSELNVNALLLGDSALYLCASSLVGAGGSYEQYFGPGTRLTVT.

The sample holds many counts of this clonotype. The J gene is TRBJ2-4, the V gene TRBV27; D tentatively fits TRBD1 or TRBD2 (5 bases each). Trimming removed 4 bases at V and 1 base at J, with 11 bases between. Germline V gene sequence: CDR1 MNHEY, CDR2 SMNVEV (reference sequence). This CDR3 spans 15 amino acids. CDR3 amino acids: CASSSGQLAKNIQYF. The CDR3, as DNA: TGTGCCAGCAGTTCGGGGCAGCTCGCCAAAAACATTCAGTACTTC.

This clonotype turned up a few times. The rearrangement joins TRBV2 to TRBJ1-5; D gene uncertain. The CDR3 runs to 13 residues. Germline lookup yields CDR1 SNHLY and CDR2 FYNNEI. V lost 0 bases to trimming and J lost 5 bases, with 5 bases between them. The CDR3 DNA follows: TGTGCCAGCAGTGAAGCGCGTCATCAGCCCCAGCATTTT. This gives the protein CASSEARHQPQHF.

This clonotype was seen at least ten times. The chain is built from TRBV3-1 and TRBJ1-3; D is possibly TRBD1 (6 bases). The CDR3 has 15 amino acids. CDR1 and CDR2 (germline): LGHDT, YNNKEL (reference sequence). Deletions cut 3 bases from V and 4 bases from J, with 13 bases between. CDR3 sequence: CASSHYRVDGNTIYF. CDR3 in DNA: TGTGCCAGCAGCCACTACAGGGTCGACGGAAACACCATATATTTT.

The sample holds many counts of this clonotype. The chain combines TRBV7-8 with TRBJ2-7; possible D gene TRBD1, 6 bases. V lost 5 bases to trimming and J lost 0 bases, with 11 bases between them. CDR3 length: 14 amino acids. Per the germline V gene, CDR1 is SGHVS and CDR2 is FQNEAQ. The CDR3 loop is CASSPQGDSYEQYF. Written as DNA, the CDR3 is TGTGCCAGCAGCCCACAGGGAGACTCCTACGAGCAGTACTTC.

The chain has TRBV9 and TRBJ1-4; no reliable D call. The CDR3 covers 13 residues. The ends were cut back, 3 bases at V and 7 bases at J, with 10 bases in the middle. Germline CDR1 SGDLS, CDR2 YYNGEE. The CDR3 DNA sequence: TGTGCCAGCAGCGCTGATGAGCCTGAAAAACTGTTTTTT. It yields the protein CASSADEPEKLFF.

The chain couples TRBV5-4 to TRBJ2-7; the D is unclear. This CDR3 has 13 amino acids. Germline V lookup: CDR1 SGHNT, CDR2 YYREEE (reference sequence). Trimming took 1 base from V and 0 from J, leaving 5 bases between them. This CDR3 reads CASSLQYSYEQYF. DNA for the CDR3: TGTGCCAGCAGCTTGCAATACTCCTACGAGCAGTACTTC.

With regard to this clonotype: A much larger clone differs from this one at a single base, so this may be a read error. This sequence joins TRBV6-5 and TRBJ2-1; no reliable D call. The CDR3 length is 14 residues. Germline CDR1 reads MNHEY; CDR2 reads SVGAGI. The CDR3 protein is CASSYSNGISEQIF. The CDR3 DNA reads as TGTGCCAGCAGTTACTCGAATGGGATATCTGAGCAGATCTTC.

This clonotype has a count of ten or more. The chain carries TRBV20-1 and TRBJ1-2, with D hard to call. This CDR3 comprises 14 residues. The germline V gene encodes CDR1 DFQATT and CDR2 SNEGSKA (reference sequence). V lost 4 bases and J 8 bases, leaving 20 bases between the germline ends. The CDR3 DNA reads as TGCAGTGCTACCCTCGTAGGACGAGAACGAGGCTACACCTTC. Amino acids: CSATLVGRERGYTF.

This clonotype was counted only a few times. A read error may account for a junction end that differs from germline. The chain recombines TRBV9 with TRBJ2-1; a weak D match, TRBD2 (5 bases). This CDR3 is 15 amino acids long. CDR1 and CDR2 (germline): SGDLS, YYNGEE. CDR3 in DNA: TGTGCTAGCAGCGTAGTCGGGAACCCTTACAATGAGCAGTTCTTC. Translated: CASSVVGNPYNEQFF.

The CDR3 DNA reads as TGTGCCAGCAGCGTAGGCCCCGGATGGCATGAGCAGTTCTTC. It codes for CASSVGPGWHEQFF. The chain carries TRBV9 and TRBJ2-1; no firm D call. The CDR3 spans 14 residues. Per germline, CDR1 SGDLS and CDR2 YYNGEE. V was cut by 0 bases and J by 8 bases, with 12 bases left in between. Complete variable domain (other parts from reference TRBV9 and TRBJ2-1): DSGVTQTPKHLITATGQRVTLRCSPRSGDLSVYWYQQSLDQGLQFLIQYYNGEERAKGNILERFSAQQFPDLHSELNLSSLELGDSALYFCASSVGPGWHEQFFGPGTRLTVL.

This clonotype was detected many times. The V call is TRBV3-1, the J call TRBJ2-1, with D perhaps given as TRBD1 or TRBD2 (5 bases each). This CDR3 has 16 amino acids. Germline CDR1 and CDR2: LGHDT and YNNKEL (reference sequence). The V end was cut by 0 bases, the J end by 8 bases, with 17 bases between. The CDR3 sequence: CASSQDRGASGDEQFF. The DNA of the CDR3 is TGTGCCAGCAGCCAAGATCGAGGGGCTAGTGGGGATGAGCAGTTCTTC.

This clonotype appeared many times. J is TRBJ1-5 and V is TRBV15, with 7 bases that match TRBD1. Trimming at V came to 0 bases and at J to 3 bases, leaving 2 bases not matched to a gene. The V gene's germline CDR1 is LNHNV and CDR2 YYDKDF (reference sequence). This CDR3 region has 15 residues. CDR3 residues: CATSRDRGPNQPQHF. The CDR3 coding sequence is TGTGCCACCAGCAGAGATAGGGGGCCCAATCAGCCCCAGCATTTT.

This sequence joins TRBV29-1 and TRBJ1-1; perhaps TRBD1 as D (5 bases). From germline, CDR1 is SQVTM and CDR2 ANQGSEA. The CDR3 has 13 amino acids. The CDR3 loop is CTTLGDPNTEAFF. CDR3 coding DNA: TGCACCACCCTCGGGGACCCGAACACTGAAGCTTTCTTT.

This clonotype was counted at least ten times. This chain joins TRBV7-2 and TRBJ2-1; perhaps TRBD1 as D (6 bases). The germline V and J ends were trimmed by 3 bases and 4 bases, with 19 bases remaining between them. This CDR3 is built from 17 residues. CDR1 is SGHTA, CDR2 FQGNSA, per germline. CDR3 protein: CASSFLLVRTEYNEQFF. CDR3 DNA sequence: TGTGCCAGCAGCTTTCTCCTAGTGAGGACAGAATACAATGAGCAGTTCTTC.

This clonotype occurred a few times. V gene TRBV15 combines with J gene TRBJ2-2, with 8 bases identical to TRBD1. This CDR3 has 17 residues. Germline V gene data show CDR1 as LNHNV and CDR2 as YYDKDF (reference sequence). V dropped 0 bases and J dropped 7; count of bases not matched to a gene: 10. CDR3 DNA: TGTGCCACCAGCAGAGATCTCTCGGACAGGGCGAGCGGGGAGCTGTTTTTT. Translating it yields CATSRDLSDRASGELFF.